This T cell receptor (beta chain) stems from a study of T cells in Graves' hyperthyroidism and ophthalmopathy. Across the whole study: Initial diagnosis, before any treatment, was when peripheral blood was collected.

The V end was cut by 6 bases, the J end by 8 bases, with 25 bases between. CDR3 size: 16 residues. CDR1 and CDR2 (germline): MNHEY, SMNVEV (reference sequence). Template material for amplifying TCR beta CDR3 regions consisted of RNA transcripts. When the TCR CDR3 underwent first-round RT-PCR, the HTBI primer set was used. One entry per CDR3 protein results from TCRdb running MiXCR on the multiplex PCR reads. The table lists around 450,000 distinct CDR3 sequences, approximately 14% of them singletons, with 7.7% in the top ten. When ophthalmopathy did not progress within 18 months, Graves' hyperthyroidism was considered stable. Exclusion of a patient resulted from uncontrolled infection, other autoimmune disease, pregnancy or lactation. Clinical symptoms, serum thyroxine and TRAb, thyroid ultrasound and orbital computed tomography were used for the diagnoses. This clonotype was detected many times.

The chain joins TRBV27 to TRBJ1-2; D may be TRBD1 (5 bases). Input material: blood. The receptor comes from a woman under 30 with Graves' hyperthyroidism. As DNA, the CDR3 is TGTGCCAGCAGCAAAACGCGGGGCACGAGTTCGGGAGGCTACACCTTC. Translating gives CASSKTRGTSSGGYTF.